These T cell receptor beta chains were read from a single sample in a study of control samples from healthy donors and cancer patients. The method was immunoSEQ multiplex PCR; TCRdb's version includes in-frame clones alone and lacks a portion of them. The sample has 65,000 to 100,000 clones, 80% to 90% seen once; the top ten hold 20%. Sequencing input: blood. Every receptor here comes from a man in his forties or fifties in good health. Both conserved end residues are part of each CDR3. D genes are given only for firm matches.

>TRBV5-5|TRBJ1-2|-
TGTGCCAGCAGCTTGGCCCCTGGTAGCAATGGCTACACCTTC
CASSLAPGSNGYTF
>TRBV4-3|TRBJ1-2|TRBD1
TGCGCCAGCAGCCAAAGAGGGACAGGGGGACGGGATGGCTACACCTTC
CASSQRGTGGRDGYTF
>TRBV5-1|TRBJ2-1|TRBD1
TGCGCCAGCAGTCTGTCCAGGGGGCGAAGCGAGCAGTTCTTC
CASSLSRGRSEQFF
>TRBV4-2|TRBJ1-2|-
TGTGCCAGCAGCCAAGATCGTCAGGGGTTGGAAGGCTACACCTTC
CASSQDRQGLEGYTF
>TRBV5-4|TRBJ2-7|TRBD2
TGTGCCAGCAGCTTGGCCGTACTAGCGGGAGGTGTATCCTACGAGCAGTACTTC
CASSLAVLAGGVSYEQYF
>TRBV19|TRBJ2-2|-
TGTGCCAGTAGTGACGGGACACCAAACACCGGGGAGCTGTTTTTT
CASSDGTPNTGELFF
>TRBV6-2/TRBV6-3|TRBJ2-3|-
TGTGCCAGCAGTTACGTCACCGGCCAAGCAGATACGCAGTATTTT
CASSYVTGQADTQYF
>TRBV30|TRBJ2-3|-
TGTGCCTGGAAATCAGACTGGCCGAGCACAGATACGCAGTATTTT
CAWKSDWPSTDTQYF
>TRBV7-8|TRBJ1-3|TRBD1
TGTGCCAGCAGCGAATCCGCCGGGACAGGGGCTGGAAACACCATATATTTT
CASSESAGTGAGNTIYF
>TRBV6-1|TRBJ2-5|TRBD2
TGTGCCAGCAGTGAGGCAATACTGGACGGGAGGAAGACCCAGTACTTC
CASSEAILDGRKTQYF
>TRBV19|TRBJ2-5|-
TGTGCCAGTAGTACCCAAGAGACCCAGTACTTC
CASSTQETQYF
>TRBV4-2|TRBJ2-3|TRBD1
TGTGCCAGCAGCACCCAACCGGGACAGGGGGTCACAGATACGCAGTATTTT
CASSTQPGQGVTDTQYF